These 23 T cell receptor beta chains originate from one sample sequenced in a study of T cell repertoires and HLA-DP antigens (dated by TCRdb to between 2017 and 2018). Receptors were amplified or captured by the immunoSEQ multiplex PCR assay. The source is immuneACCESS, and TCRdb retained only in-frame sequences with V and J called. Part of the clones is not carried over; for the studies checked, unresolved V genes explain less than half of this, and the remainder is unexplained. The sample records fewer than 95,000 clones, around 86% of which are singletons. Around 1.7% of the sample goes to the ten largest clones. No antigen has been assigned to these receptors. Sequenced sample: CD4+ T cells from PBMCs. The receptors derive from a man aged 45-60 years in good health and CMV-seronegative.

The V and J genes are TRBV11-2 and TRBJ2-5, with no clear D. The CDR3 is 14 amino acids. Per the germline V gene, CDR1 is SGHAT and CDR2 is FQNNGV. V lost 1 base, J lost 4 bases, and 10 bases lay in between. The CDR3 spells CASSLGLRSETQYF. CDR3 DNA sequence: TGTGCCAGCAGCTTAGGACTCCGGTCAGAGACCCAGTACTTC. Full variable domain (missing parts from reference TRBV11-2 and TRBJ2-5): EAGVAQSPRYKIIEKRQSVAFWCNPISGHATLYWYQQILGQGPKLLIQFQNNGVVDDSQLPKDRFSAERLKGVDSTLKIQPAKLEDSAVYLCASSLGLRSETQYFGPGTRLLVL.

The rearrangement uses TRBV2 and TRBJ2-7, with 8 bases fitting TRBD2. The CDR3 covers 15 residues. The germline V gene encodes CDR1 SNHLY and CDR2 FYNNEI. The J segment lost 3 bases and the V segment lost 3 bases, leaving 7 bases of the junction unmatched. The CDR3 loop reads CASSDVGLALYEQYF. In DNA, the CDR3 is TGTGCCAGCAGTGATGTCGGACTAGCCCTCTACGAGCAGTACTTC.

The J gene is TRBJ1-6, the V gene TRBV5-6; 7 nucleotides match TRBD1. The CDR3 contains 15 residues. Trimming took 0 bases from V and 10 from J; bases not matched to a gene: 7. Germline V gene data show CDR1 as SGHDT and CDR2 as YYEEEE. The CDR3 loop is CASSLVGQPTSPLHF. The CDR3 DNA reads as TGTGCCAGCAGCTTGGTGGGACAGCCCACCTCACCCCTCCACTTT.

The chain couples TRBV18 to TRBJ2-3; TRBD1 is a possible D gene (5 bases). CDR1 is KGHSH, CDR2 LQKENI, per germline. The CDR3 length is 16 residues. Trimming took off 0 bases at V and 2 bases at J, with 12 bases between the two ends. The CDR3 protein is CASSPPGRVNTDTQYF. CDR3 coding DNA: TGTGCCAGCTCACCACCGGGCAGGGTAAACACAGATACGCAGTATTTT.

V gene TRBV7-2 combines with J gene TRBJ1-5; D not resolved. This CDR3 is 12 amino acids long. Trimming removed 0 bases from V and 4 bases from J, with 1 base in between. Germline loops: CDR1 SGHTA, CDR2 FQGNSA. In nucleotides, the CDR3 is TGTGCCAGCAGCTTAGCGAATCAGCCCCAGCATTTT. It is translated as CASSLANQPQHF.

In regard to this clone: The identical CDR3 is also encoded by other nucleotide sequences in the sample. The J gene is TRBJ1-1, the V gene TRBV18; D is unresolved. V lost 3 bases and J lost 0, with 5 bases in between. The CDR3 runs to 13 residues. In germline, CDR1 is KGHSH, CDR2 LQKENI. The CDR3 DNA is TGTGCCAGCTCACCGGGCCTGAACACTGAAGCTTTCTTT. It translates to CASSPGLNTEAFF.

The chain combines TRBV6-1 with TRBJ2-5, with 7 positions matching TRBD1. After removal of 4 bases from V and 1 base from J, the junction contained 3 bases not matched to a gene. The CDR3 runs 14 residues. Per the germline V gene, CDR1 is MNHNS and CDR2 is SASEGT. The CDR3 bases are TGTGCCAGCAGTGGGGACAGCTCCCAAGAGACCCAGTACTTC. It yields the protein CASSGDSSQETQYF.

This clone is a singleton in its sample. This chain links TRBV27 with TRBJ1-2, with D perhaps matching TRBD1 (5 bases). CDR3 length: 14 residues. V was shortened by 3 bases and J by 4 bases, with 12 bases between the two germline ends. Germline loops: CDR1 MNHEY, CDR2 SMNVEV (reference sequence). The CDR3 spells CASSLRGAGYGYTF. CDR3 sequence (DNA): TGTGCCAGCAGTTTGAGGGGAGCGGGCTATGGCTACACCTTC.

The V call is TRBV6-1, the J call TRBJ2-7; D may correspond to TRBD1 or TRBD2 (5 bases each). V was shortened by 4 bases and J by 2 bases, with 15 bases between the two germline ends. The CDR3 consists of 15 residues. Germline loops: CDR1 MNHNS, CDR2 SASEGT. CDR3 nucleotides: TGTGCCAGCAGTGGATCCGGGACGGCCACCTACGAGCAGTACTTC. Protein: CASSGSGTATYEQYF.

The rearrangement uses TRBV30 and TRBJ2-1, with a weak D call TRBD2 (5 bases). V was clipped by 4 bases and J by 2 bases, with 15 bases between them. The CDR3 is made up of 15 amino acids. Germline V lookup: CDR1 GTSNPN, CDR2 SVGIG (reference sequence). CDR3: CAWILPGKTYNEQFF. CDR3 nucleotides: TGTGCCTGGATATTACCGGGAAAGACCTACAATGAGCAGTTCTTC.

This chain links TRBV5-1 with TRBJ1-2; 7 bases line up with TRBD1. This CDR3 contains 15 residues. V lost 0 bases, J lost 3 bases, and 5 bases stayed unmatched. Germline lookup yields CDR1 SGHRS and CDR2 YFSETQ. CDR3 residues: CASSLGGTADYGYTF. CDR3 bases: TGCGCCAGCAGCTTGGGGGGGACAGCAGACTATGGCTACACCTTC.

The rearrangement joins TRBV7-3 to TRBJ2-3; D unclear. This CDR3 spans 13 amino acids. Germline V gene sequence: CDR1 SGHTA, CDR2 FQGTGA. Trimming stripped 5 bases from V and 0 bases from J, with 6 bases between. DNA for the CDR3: TGTGCCAGCAGCCCCCAAAGCACAGATACGCAGTATTTT. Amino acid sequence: CASSPQSTDTQYF.

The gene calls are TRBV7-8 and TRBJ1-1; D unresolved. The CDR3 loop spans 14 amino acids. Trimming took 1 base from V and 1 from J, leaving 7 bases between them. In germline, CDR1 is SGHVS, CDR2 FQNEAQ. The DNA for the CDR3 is TGTGCCAGCAGCTTAGGTGCAGGGAACACTGAAGCTTTCTTT. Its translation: CASSLGAGNTEAFF.

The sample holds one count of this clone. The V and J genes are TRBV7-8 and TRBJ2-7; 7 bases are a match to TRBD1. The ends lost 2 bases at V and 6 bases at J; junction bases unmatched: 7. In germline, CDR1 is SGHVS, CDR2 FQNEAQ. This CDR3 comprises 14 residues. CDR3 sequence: CASSLTGEFSEQYF. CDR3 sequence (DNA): TGTGCCAGCAGCTTAACAGGGGAATTTTCCGAGCAGTACTTC.

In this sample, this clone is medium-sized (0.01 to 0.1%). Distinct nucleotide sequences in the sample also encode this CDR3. The CDR3 DNA is TGTGCCAGCCGACAGTCCGGAGAGACCCAGTACTTC. The encoded protein is CASRQSGETQYF. The J gene is TRBJ2-5, the V gene TRBV19; D perhaps matches TRBD1 (5 bases). Per the germline V gene, CDR1 is LNHDA and CDR2 is SQIVND (reference sequence). This CDR3 has 12 amino acids. The V gene lost 9 bases and the J gene lost 4 bases, with 12 bases spanning the gap.

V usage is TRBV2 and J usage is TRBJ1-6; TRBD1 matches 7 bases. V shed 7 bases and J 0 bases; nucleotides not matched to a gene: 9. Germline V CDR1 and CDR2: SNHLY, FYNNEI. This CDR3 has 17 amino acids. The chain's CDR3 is CASNGKGDSSYNSPLHF. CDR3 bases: TGTGCCAGCAACGGTAAAGGGGACAGCTCCTATAATTCACCCCTCCACTTT.

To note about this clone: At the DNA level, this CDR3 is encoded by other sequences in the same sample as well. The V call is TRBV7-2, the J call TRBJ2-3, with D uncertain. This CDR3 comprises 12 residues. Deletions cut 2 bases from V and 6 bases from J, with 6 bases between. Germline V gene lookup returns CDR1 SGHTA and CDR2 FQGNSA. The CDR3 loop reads CASSLYGDTQYF. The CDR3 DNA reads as TGTGCCAGCAGCTTATATGGGGATACGCAGTATTTT.

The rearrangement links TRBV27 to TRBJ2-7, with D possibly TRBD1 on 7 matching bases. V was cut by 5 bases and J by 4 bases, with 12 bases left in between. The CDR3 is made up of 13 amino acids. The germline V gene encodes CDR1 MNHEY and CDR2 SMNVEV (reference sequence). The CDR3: CASSQSGGYEQYF. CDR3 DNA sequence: TGTGCCAGCAGTCAGTCAGGGGGGTACGAGCAGTACTTC.

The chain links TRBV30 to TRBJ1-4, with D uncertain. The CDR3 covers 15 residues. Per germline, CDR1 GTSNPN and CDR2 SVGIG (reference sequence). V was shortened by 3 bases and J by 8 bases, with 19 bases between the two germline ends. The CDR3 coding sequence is TGTGCCTGGAGCTTAAACAGTTTGTCGGTGGAAAAACTGTTTTTT. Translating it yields CAWSLNSLSVEKLFF.

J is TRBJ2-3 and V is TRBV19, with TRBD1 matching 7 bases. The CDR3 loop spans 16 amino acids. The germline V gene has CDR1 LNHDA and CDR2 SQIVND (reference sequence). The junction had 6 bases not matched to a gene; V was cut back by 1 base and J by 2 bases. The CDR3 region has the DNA TGTGCCAGTAGTATAGGGCGACAGGGCTACACAGATACGCAGTATTTT. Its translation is CASSIGRQGYTDTQYF.

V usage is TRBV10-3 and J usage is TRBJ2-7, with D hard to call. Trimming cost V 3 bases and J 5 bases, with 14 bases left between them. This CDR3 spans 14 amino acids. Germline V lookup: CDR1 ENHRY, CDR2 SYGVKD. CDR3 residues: CAISERADEDEQYF. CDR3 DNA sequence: TGTGCCATCAGTGAAAGGGCGGACGAGGACGAGCAGTACTTC.

The CDR3 DNA reads as TGTGCCAGCAGCCAAGATCTGATGCAGACCCAGTACTTC. Translating it yields CASSQDLMQTQYF. The rearrangement uses TRBV4-2 and TRBJ2-5; unclear D gene. The CDR3 contains 13 residues. Germline loops: CDR1 LGHNA, CDR2 YNFKEQ. V lost 0 bases and J lost 6, with 8 bases in between.

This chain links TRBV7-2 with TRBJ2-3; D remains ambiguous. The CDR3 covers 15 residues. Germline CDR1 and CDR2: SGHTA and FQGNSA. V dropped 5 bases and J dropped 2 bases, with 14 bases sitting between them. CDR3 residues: CASSPRSGPTDTQYF. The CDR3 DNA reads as TGTGCCAGCAGCCCCCGTTCTGGCCCCACAGATACGCAGTATTTT.